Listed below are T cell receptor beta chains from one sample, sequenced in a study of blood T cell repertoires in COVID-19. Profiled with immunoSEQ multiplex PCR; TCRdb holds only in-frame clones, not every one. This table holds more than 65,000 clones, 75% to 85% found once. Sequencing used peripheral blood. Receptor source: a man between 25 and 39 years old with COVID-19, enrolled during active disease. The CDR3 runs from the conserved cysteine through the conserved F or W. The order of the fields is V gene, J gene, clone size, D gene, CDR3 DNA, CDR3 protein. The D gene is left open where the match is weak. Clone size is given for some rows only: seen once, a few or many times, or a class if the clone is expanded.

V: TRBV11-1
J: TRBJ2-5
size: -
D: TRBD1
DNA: TGTGCCACCTCCCCCCGACAGGGACCGGCAGAGACCCAGTACTTC
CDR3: CATSPRQGPAETQYF

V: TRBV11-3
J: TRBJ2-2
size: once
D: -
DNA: TGTGCCAGCAGCGATAGCCTTGGCAGGGGCATGTCCGGGGAGCTGTTTTTT
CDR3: CASSDSLGRGMSGELFF

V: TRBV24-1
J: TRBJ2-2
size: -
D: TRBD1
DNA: TGTGCCACCAGTGATTTCAGAGACAGGGACACCGGGGAGCTGTTTTTT
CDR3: CATSDFRDRDTGELFF

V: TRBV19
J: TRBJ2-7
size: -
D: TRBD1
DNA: TGTGCCAGTAGTAGGCCCCCGGGACAGGGGCTAACGGGGGAGCAGTACTTC
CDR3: CASSRPPGQGLTGEQYF

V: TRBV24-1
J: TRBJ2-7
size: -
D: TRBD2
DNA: TGTGCCACCAGTGACCCGGGTGCCGGGGACTACGGCGAGCAGTACTTC
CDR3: CATSDPGAGDYGEQYF

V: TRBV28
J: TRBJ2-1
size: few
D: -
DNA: TGTGCCAGCACCTCCGCGGGCTCCAATGAGCAGTTCTTC
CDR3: CASTSAGSNEQFF

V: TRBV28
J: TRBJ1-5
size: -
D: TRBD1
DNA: TGTGCCAGTAATATGGAAGGGGGCCCCGGTCAGCCCCAGCATTTT
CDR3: CASNMEGGPGQPQHF

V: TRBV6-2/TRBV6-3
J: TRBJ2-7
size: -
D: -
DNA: TGTGCCAGCAGTTACTCGATTCAAGGGGGATCTTCCTACGAGCAGTACTTC
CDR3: CASSYSIQGGSSYEQYF

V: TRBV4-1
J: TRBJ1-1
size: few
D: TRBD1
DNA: TGCGCCAGCAGCCCCCGACAGGGACACACTGAAGCTTTCTTT
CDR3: CASSPRQGHTEAFF

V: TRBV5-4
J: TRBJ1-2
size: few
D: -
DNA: TGTGCCAGCAGCTCGGTAGGAGTCGGCTACACCTTC
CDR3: CASSSVGVGYTF

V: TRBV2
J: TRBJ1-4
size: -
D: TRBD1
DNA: TGTGCCAGCAGCCTGACGTCGGACAGGGGTGAAAAACTGTTTTTT
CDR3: CASSLTSDRGEKLFF

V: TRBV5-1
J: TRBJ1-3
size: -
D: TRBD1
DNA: TGCGCCAGCAGCTTGGCCGGGACAGGGGGCTCTGGAAACACCATATATTTT
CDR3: CASSLAGTGGSGNTIYF

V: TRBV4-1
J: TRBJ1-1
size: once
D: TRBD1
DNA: TGCGCCAGCAGCCAAGGGACAGGGGGCGGTGAAGCTTTCTTT
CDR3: CASSQGTGGGEAFF

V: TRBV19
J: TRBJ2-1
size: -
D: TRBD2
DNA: TGTGCCAGTAGTACCCAGACTAGCGGGAGAGTCTACAATGAGCAGTTCTTC
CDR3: CASSTQTSGRVYNEQFF

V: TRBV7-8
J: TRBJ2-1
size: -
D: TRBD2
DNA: TGTGCCAGCAGCTTAGACCCTAGCGGGAGGGCCTCGGATGAGCAGTTCTTC
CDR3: CASSLDPSGRASDEQFF

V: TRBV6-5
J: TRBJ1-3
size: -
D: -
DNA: TGTGCCAGCAGTTGGGGAAGGGAGTCTGGAAACACCATATATTTT
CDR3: CASSWGRESGNTIYF

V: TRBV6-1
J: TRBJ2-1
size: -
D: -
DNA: TGTGCCAGCAGTCCCTCAAGCGGAAATGAGCAGTTCTTC
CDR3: CASSPSSGNEQFF

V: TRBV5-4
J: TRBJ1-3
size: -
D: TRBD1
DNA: TGTGCCAGCAGCCCGGCGGGACAGGGTTACGGAAACACCATATATTTT
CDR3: CASSPAGQGYGNTIYF